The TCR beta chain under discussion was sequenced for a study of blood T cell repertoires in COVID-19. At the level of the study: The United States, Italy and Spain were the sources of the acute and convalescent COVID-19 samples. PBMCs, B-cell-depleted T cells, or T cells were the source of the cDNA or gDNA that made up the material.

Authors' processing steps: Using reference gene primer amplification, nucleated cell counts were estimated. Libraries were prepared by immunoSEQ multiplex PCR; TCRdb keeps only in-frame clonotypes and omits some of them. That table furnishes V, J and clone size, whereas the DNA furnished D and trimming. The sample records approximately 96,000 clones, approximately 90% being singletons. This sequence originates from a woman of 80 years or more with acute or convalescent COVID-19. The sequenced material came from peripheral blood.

As DNA, the CDR3 is TGTGCCAGCAGCAAGATAGGGGAGAACACTGAAGCTTTCTTT. Encoded protein: CASSKIGENTEAFF. The rearrangement links TRBV28 to TRBJ1-1; TRBD1 might be the D (5 bases). The CDR3 is 14 amino acids. With 6 bases removed from V and 1 base from J, the gap between germline ends came to 12 bases. CDR1 and CDR2 (germline): MDHEN, SYDVKM.